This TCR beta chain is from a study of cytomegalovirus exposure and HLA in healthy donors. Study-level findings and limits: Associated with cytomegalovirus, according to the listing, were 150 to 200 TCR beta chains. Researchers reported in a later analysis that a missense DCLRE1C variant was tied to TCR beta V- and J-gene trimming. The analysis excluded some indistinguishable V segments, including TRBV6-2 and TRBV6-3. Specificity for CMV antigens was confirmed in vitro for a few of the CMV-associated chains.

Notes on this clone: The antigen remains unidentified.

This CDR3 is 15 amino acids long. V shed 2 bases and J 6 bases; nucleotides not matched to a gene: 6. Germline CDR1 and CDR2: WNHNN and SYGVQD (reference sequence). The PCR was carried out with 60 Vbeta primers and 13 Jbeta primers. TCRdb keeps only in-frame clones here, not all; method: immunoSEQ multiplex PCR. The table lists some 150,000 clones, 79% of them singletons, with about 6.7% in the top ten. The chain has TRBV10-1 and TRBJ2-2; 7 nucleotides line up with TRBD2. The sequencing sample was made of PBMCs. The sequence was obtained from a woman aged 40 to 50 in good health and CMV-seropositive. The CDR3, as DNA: TGCGCCAGCAGTGAGGAGGGACTAAGGGCCGGGGAGCTGTTTTTT. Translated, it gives CASSEEGLRAGELFF.